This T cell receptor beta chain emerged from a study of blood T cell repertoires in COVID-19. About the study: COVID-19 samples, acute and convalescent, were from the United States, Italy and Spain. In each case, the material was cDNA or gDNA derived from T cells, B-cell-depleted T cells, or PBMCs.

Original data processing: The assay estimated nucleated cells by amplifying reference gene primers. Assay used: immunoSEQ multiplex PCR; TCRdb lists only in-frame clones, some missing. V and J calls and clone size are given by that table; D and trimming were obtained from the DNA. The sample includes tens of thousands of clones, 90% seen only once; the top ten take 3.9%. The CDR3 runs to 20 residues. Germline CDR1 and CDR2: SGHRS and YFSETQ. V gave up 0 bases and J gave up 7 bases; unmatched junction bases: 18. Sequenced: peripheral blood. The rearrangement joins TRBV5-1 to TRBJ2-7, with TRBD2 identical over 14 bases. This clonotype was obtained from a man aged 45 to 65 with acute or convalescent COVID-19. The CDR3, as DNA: TGCGCCAGCAGCTTGGACCCGGGACTAGCGGGAGAGGGGCCTCTACGGGAGCAGTACTTC. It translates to CASSLDPGLAGEGPLREQYF.